The clone carrying this T cell receptor (beta chain) was recorded at least ten times. The data were taken from a study of early T cells in non-severe SARS-CoV-2 infection. Turning to the study itself: Chains were not paired, and sequencing was done on bulk RNA from unsorted whole blood.

Germline V gives CDR1 MNHEY, CDR2 SMNVEV (reference sequence). The V end was cut by 9 bases, the J end by 4 bases, with 16 bases between. This CDR3 is built from 13 residues. Individual cDNA molecules each received unique molecular identifiers attached to them. MiXCR, run by TCRdb on the 5' RACE reads, gives a single entry per CDR3 protein. The sample contains about 63,000 distinct CDR3 sequences, roughly 13% of which appear only once. Source material: whole blood. This TCR came from an adult who was a healthcare worker with PCR-confirmed SARS-CoV-2 infection or an uninfected control (not recorded which). This chain links TRBV27 with TRBJ2-7; possibly TRBD1 for D (5 bases). The CDR3 DNA sequence: TGTGCCAGTACAGGACCACCGAAGTACGAGCAGTACTTC. As protein: CASTGPPKYEQYF.